The next 32 T cell receptor beta chains were all read from a single sample in a study of blood T cell repertoires in COVID-19. Sequenced by immunoSEQ multiplex PCR; TCRdb stores in-frame clones only, minus some. This sample yields about 400,000 clones, of which more than 70% are seen a single time; approximately 1.2% belongs to the top ten. The sequenced material came from peripheral blood. The receptors come from a man aged 40-55 years with acute or convalescent COVID-19.

The J gene is TRBJ1-2, the V gene TRBV12-3 or TRBV12-4; no clear D. Trimming cost V 6 bases and J 8 bases, with 10 bases left between them. The CDR3 covers 11 residues. The CDR3 here is CASSRGGGYTF. The CDR3 DNA reads TGTGCCAGCAGCCGGGGAGGCGGCTACACCTTC.

This chain joins TRBV4-2 and TRBJ1-4; 9 positions match TRBD1. CDR3 length: 20 residues. V was clipped by 2 bases and J by 1 base; unmatched bases: 14. Germline V lookup: CDR1 LGHNA, CDR2 YNFKEQ. This CDR3 is CASSQKTGTGIFRTNEKLFF. The CDR3 DNA reads as TGTGCCAGCAGCCAAAAGACCGGGACAGGGATCTTCCGAACTAATGAAAAACTGTTTTTT.

The J gene is TRBJ2-7, the V gene TRBV3-1 (or the pseudogene TRBV3-2); 9 bases are shared with TRBD1. CDR1 and CDR2 from the germline V gene are LGHDT and YNNKEL (reference sequence). V shed 1 base, J shed 2 bases, and the junction held 3 bases outside the gene matches. The CDR3 totals 15 residues. The CDR3 loop reads CASSQGTGAPYEQYF. DNA for the CDR3: TGTGCCAGCAGCCAAGGGACAGGGGCTCCCTACGAGCAGTACTTC.

This sequence joins TRBV11-2 and TRBJ2-3, with 11 positions matching TRBD2. The CDR3 consists of 16 residues. The V gene end was trimmed by 5 bases and the J gene end by 7 bases; junction bases not matched to a gene: 11. CDR1 SGHAT and CDR2 FQNNGV come from the germline V gene. CDR3 in DNA: TGTGCCAGCAGCCTAGTTAGCGGGGGGGCTTTTTATACGCAGTATTTT. Its protein is CASSLVSGGAFYTQYF.

V usage is TRBV2 and J usage is TRBJ2-2; 8 bases fit TRBD1. Germline V CDR1 and CDR2: SNHLY, FYNNEI. CDR3 length: 14 residues. The V gene end was trimmed by 4 bases and the J gene end by 6 bases; junction bases not matched to a gene: 4. The CDR3 nucleotides are TGTGCCAGCAGTGGGACAGGGTTCCCCGGGGAGCTGTTTTTT. This translates into CASSGTGFPGELFF.

A note on this clone: Within the sample, other DNA sequences also encode this same CDR3. V gene TRBV7-3 combines with J gene TRBJ1-1; tentative D call: TRBD1 (5 bases). There are 15 residues in the CDR3. V lost 0 bases and J 2 bases, leaving 10 bases between the germline ends. Germline-derived CDR1 and CDR2 are SGHTA and FQGTGA. The CDR3 DNA is TGTGCCAGCAGCTTAACGAGGGGAGGTAACACTGAAGCTTTCTTT. Amino acid sequence: CASSLTRGGNTEAFF.

This chain connects TRBV7-8 to TRBJ2-7; TRBD1 matches at 8 bases. Trimming removed 3 bases from V and 3 bases from J; junction bases left unmatched: 4. The CDR3 spans 14 residues. The germline gives CDR1 SGHVS, CDR2 FQNEAQ. CDR3 residues: CASSFGQGSYEQYF. The CDR3 DNA is TGTGCCAGCAGCTTTGGACAGGGTAGCTACGAGCAGTACTTC.

CDR3 sequence: CASSRLIVAGMETQYF. The CDR3 DNA follows: TGTGCCAGCAGCAGGTTGATAGTAGCGGGGATGGAGACCCAGTACTTC. The chain joins TRBV7-9 to TRBJ2-5; 8 bases line up with TRBD2. CDR3 length: 16 amino acids. Germline values: CDR1 SEHNR, CDR2 FQNEAQ (reference sequence). V was pared by 5 bases and J by 5 bases, with 13 bases of the junction left unmatched. Combining the CDR3 with reference TRBV7-9 and TRBJ2-5 gives the whole variable domain DTGVSQNPRHKITKRGQNVTFRCDPISEHNRLYWYRQTLGQGPEFLTYFQNEAQLEKSRLLSDRFSAERPKGSFSTLEIQRTEQGDSAMYLCASSRLIVAGMETQYFGPGTRLLVL.

This chain connects TRBV2 to TRBJ2-7; 9 nucleotides match TRBD1. Germline V gene data show CDR1 as SNHLY and CDR2 as FYNNEI. The CDR3 loop spans 13 amino acids. J was trimmed by 6 bases and V by 6 bases; bases with no gene match: 6. The CDR3 loop is CASRGDREGEQYF. In DNA, the CDR3 is TGTGCCAGCAGGGGGGACAGGGAGGGCGAGCAGTACTTC.

The chain links TRBV4-1 to TRBJ2-3; D gene ambiguous. This CDR3 is built from 14 residues. V lost 0 bases, J lost 3 bases, and 7 bases lay in between. Germline CDR1 and CDR2: MGHRA and YSYEKL. CDR3 nucleotide sequence: TGCGCCAGCAGCCAAGAGGTTACTACAGATACGCAGTATTTT. This codes for CASSQEVTTDTQYF.

The J gene is TRBJ1-4, the V gene TRBV6-5; no definite D call. Germline V CDR1 and CDR2: MNHEY, SVGAGI. The CDR3 loop spans 15 amino acids. V was shortened by 0 bases and J by 6 bases, with 11 bases between the two germline ends. CDR3 sequence: CASSYSIPPDEKLFF. CDR3 sequence (DNA): TGTGCCAGCAGTTACTCGATCCCCCCGGATGAAAAACTGTTTTTT.

Details on this clone: A read error may account for a junction end that differs from germline. The chain joins TRBV7-7 to TRBJ1-1; no clear D gene. CDR3 size: 13 residues. CDR1 and CDR2 (germline): SSHAT, FNYEAQ (reference sequence). The DNA of the CDR3 is TGTGCTAGCAGCTTAAGCCCAAGCACTGAAGCTTTCTTT. Its translation is CASSLSPSTEAFF.

This sequence joins TRBV5-6 and TRBJ1-2; a possible D gene is TRBD1 (5 bases). The germline V gene has CDR1 SGHDT and CDR2 YYEEEE. The V gene lost 4 bases and the J gene lost 8 bases, with 15 bases spanning the gap. The CDR3 totals 13 residues. In DNA form, the CDR3 reads TGTGCCAGCAGCCCCCCAGGACAAAGAGGCTACACCTTC. It codes for CASSPPGQRGYTF.

This chain connects TRBV5-1 to TRBJ2-7, with 7 bases fitting TRBD1. The CDR3 has 14 residues. Looked up from germline, CDR1 is SGHRS and CDR2 is YFSETQ. With V trimmed by 4 bases and J by 5 bases, 9 bases remained unmatched. The CDR3 here is CASSSTGARNEQYF. The CDR3 coding sequence is TGCGCCAGCAGCAGTACAGGGGCTAGGAACGAGCAGTACTTC. The variable domain in full, with the rest retrieved from reference TRBV5-1 and TRBJ2-7, is KAGVTQTPRYLIKTRGQQVTLSCSPISGHRSVSWYQQTPGQGLQFLFEYFSETQRNKGNFPGRFSGRQFSNSRSEMNVSTLELGDSALYLCASSSTGARNEQYFGPGTRLTVT.

The chain is built from TRBV9 and TRBJ2-1, with TRBD2 matching over 9 bases. CDR1 and CDR2 (germline): SGDLS, YYNGEE. The CDR3 totals 17 residues. With V trimmed by 6 bases and J by 0 bases, 10 bases remained unmatched. This chain's CDR3 is CASTESGGPRSYNEQFF. In nucleotides, the CDR3 is TGTGCCAGCACCGAAAGCGGGGGGCCCCGCTCCTACAATGAGCAGTTCTTC.

The genes are TRBV5-4 and TRBJ1-6, with 10 bases matching TRBD1. This CDR3 has 15 residues. CDR1 SGHNT and CDR2 YYREEE come from the germline V gene (reference sequence). Trimming cost V 3 bases and J 9 bases; bases outside gene matches: 6. CDR3 protein: CASSYRDRGVSPLHF. The CDR3 bases are TGTGCCAGCAGCTACCGGGACAGGGGAGTTTCACCCCTCCACTTT.

This clone appeared a single time. The chain employs TRBV28 and TRBJ2-2, with TRBD1 identical over 7 bases. Trimming cost V 6 bases and J 6 bases; bases outside gene matches: 4. The CDR3 is made up of 13 amino acids. Germline CDR1 MDHEN, CDR2 SYDVKM. The CDR3 here is CASSPTGAGELFF. The CDR3 DNA reads as TGTGCCAGCAGCCCAACAGGGGCCGGGGAGCTGTTTTTT. The complete variable domain, with remaining parts taken from reference TRBV28 and TRBJ2-2, reads DVKVTQSSRYLVKRTGEKVFLECVQDMDHENMFWYRQDPGLGLRLIYFSYDVKMKEKGDIPEGYSVSREKKERFSLILESASTNQTSMYLCASSPTGAGELFFGEGSRLTVL.

This clone was counted between two and nine times. The chain is built from TRBV12-5 and TRBJ1-1, with TRBD1 as a possible D gene (6 bases). In germline, CDR1 is LGHNT, CDR2 FRNRAP. The V and J ends lost 2 bases and 0 bases respectively, with 19 bases between them. This CDR3 has 18 residues. This CDR3 is CASGLKTLGARLNTEAFF. In DNA, the CDR3 is TGTGCTAGTGGTTTGAAGACATTGGGGGCCCGTTTGAACACTGAAGCTTTCTTT.

This clone occurred once. The chain joins TRBV4-1 to TRBJ1-4; the D gene is possibly TRBD1 (5 bases). From germline, CDR1 is MGHRA and CDR2 YSYEKL. Trimming stripped 0 bases from V and 8 bases from J, with 16 bases between. CDR3 size: 16 residues. The CDR3 is CASSQEVGRVGEKLFF. The CDR3 DNA sequence: TGCGCCAGCAGCCAAGAGGTAGGCAGGGTAGGAGAAAAACTGTTTTTT.

The chain combines TRBV23-1 with TRBJ1-1; TRBD1 matches 8 bases. Being an ORF, TRBV23-1 has a function that is uncertain. The CDR3 is made up of 22 amino acids. V lost 3 bases, J lost 1 base, and 25 bases stayed unmatched. CDR3 DNA: TGCGCCAGCAGTCATCCCCTGAGAAGGACTACAGGGGGGTCTGGTACGAACACTGAAGCTTTCTTT. It encodes CASSHPLRRTTGGSGTNTEAFF.

J is TRBJ1-1 and V is TRBV10-3; TRBD1 matches at 8 bases. Germline V gives CDR1 ENHRY, CDR2 SYGVKD. V dropped 6 bases and J dropped 6; count of bases not matched to a gene: 6. The CDR3 is 13 amino acids. In nucleotides, the CDR3 is TGTGCCATCAGCAACGGACAGGGATCTGAAGCTTTCTTT. Its translation: CAISNGQGSEAFF.

This clone was counted a single time. The chain links TRBV6-1 to TRBJ1-2, with TRBD1 matching 7 bases. Germline values: CDR1 MNHNS, CDR2 SASEGT. V shed 2 bases and J 2 bases; nucleotides not matched to a gene: 5. The CDR3 has 15 amino acids. The CDR3 sequence: CASSEKTGKNYGYTF. The CDR3 DNA follows: TGTGCCAGCAGTGAAAAGACAGGGAAGAACTATGGCTACACCTTC.

V usage is TRBV6-5 and J usage is TRBJ2-3, with 7 bases fitting TRBD1. This CDR3 region has 15 residues. J was trimmed by 6 bases and V by 7 bases; bases with no gene match: 13. Germline values: CDR1 MNHEY, CDR2 SVGAGI. CDR3 region: CASTETGSPYDTQYF. As DNA, the CDR3 is TGTGCCAGCACAGAGACAGGGTCTCCTTACGATACGCAGTATTTT.

V is TRBV6-5 and J is TRBJ1-4; 7 bases map to TRBD1. CDR1 is MNHEY and CDR2 is SVGAGI in the germline V gene. With 5 bases clipped from V and 8 bases from J, the junction kept 8 bases outside the gene matches. The CDR3 totals 14 residues. CDR3 sequence: CASSKRQGGEKLFF. The CDR3 bases are TGTGCCAGCAGTAAACGACAAGGGGGCGAAAAACTGTTTTTT.

The V gene is TRBV3-1 (or the pseudogene TRBV3-2), the J gene TRBJ2-1; 12 bases are shared with TRBD2. The CDR3 length is 18 residues. V shed 3 bases and J 7 bases; nucleotides not matched to a gene: 13. Per germline, CDR1 LGHDT and CDR2 YNNKEL (reference sequence). CDR3: CASSHDSRLAGALNEQFF. Written as DNA, the CDR3 is TGTGCCAGCAGCCACGATTCCCGACTAGCGGGAGCCCTTAATGAGCAGTTCTTC.

The rearrangement links TRBV6-5 to TRBJ1-1; no reliable D call. CDR3 length: 14 amino acids. Germline V gene data show CDR1 as MNHEY and CDR2 as SVGAGI. V dropped 8 bases and J dropped 1 base, with 14 bases sitting between them. The CDR3 DNA reads as TGTGCCAGCTTACGTAAGGGAGAGAACACTGAAGCTTTCTTT. This codes for CASLRKGENTEAFF.

The genes are TRBV9 and TRBJ1-1, with 9 bases identical to TRBD1. Germline CDR1 is SGDLS and CDR2 is YYNGEE. The junction had 8 bases not matched to a gene; V was cut back by 0 bases and J by 5 bases. The CDR3 runs to 16 residues. In DNA, the CDR3 is TGTGCCAGCAGCGTAGGAGGGACAGGGAAGGGAACTGAAGCTTTCTTT. Encoded protein: CASSVGGTGKGTEAFF.

The chain recombines TRBV28 with TRBJ2-1, with a tentative D call TRBD1 (6 bases). V lost 6 bases and J lost 8, with 14 bases in between. The germline CDR1 and CDR2 sequences are MDHEN and SYDVKM. This CDR3 has 13 residues. The CDR3 protein is CASRSGTPDEQFF. The DNA for the CDR3 is TGTGCCAGCAGGTCCGGGACACCCGATGAGCAGTTCTTC.

CDR3 amino acids: CASSRLAGTAGELFF. DNA of the CDR3: TGTGCCAGCAGCAGACTAGCGGGAACGGCCGGGGAGCTGTTTTTT. The chain joins TRBV7-9 to TRBJ2-2; 11 nucleotides agree with TRBD2. Germline assignment: CDR1 SEHNR and CDR2 FQNEAQ (reference sequence). The trim removed 5 bases at V and 6 bases at J, leaving 5 bases unmatched. The CDR3 totals 15 residues.

The chain carries TRBV6-5 and TRBJ2-5; TRBD1 might be the D (6 bases). The CDR3 is made up of 14 amino acids. The V gene's germline CDR1 is MNHEY and CDR2 SVGAGI. Trimming shortened V by 6 bases and J by 5 bases, and 16 bases separated the two germline ends. This CDR3 reads CASRVQGQGETQYF. The CDR3 DNA sequence: TGTGCCAGCAGGGTGCAGGGCCAGGGGGAGACCCAGTACTTC.

This rearrangement joins TRBV24-1 to TRBJ2-3; TRBD2 agrees at 9 bases. The CDR3 runs 15 residues. Germline CDR1 reads KGHDR; CDR2 reads SFDVKD. Unmatched junction bases numbered 9, after V lost 6 bases and J lost 6 bases. The CDR3: CATSPRWTSVDTQYF. DNA of the CDR3: TGTGCCACCAGTCCAAGGTGGACTAGCGTCGATACGCAGTATTTT.

The chain uses TRBV3-1 (or the pseudogene TRBV3-2) and TRBJ1-4; no definite D call. The ends were cut back, 0 bases at V and 8 bases at J, with 16 bases in the middle. The germline V gene has CDR1 LGHDT and CDR2 YNNKEL (reference sequence). The CDR3 totals 16 residues. This CDR3 reads CASSQDQTSWREKLFF. CDR3 in DNA: TGTGCCAGCAGCCAAGATCAAACTTCCTGGCGGGAAAAACTGTTTTTT.